This T cell receptor (beta chain) was obtained from a study of cytomegalovirus exposure and HLA in healthy donors. Study summary: The 120 validation repertoires were produced on the same platform as the 700 or so repertoires of the first cohort. This was reported in a later analysis. Findings and limits, study-wide: Subsequent analysis showed first-cohort TCR clusters tending to co-occur in 120 or so validation repertoires. Some TCR beta chains (around 180 of them) were listed as cytomegalovirus-associated.

This clone was seen a single time. The antigen remains undetermined. The protocol was immunoSEQ multiplex PCR, while the TCRdb copy is restricted to in-frame clones and leaves out a portion. The table has under 200,000 clones, roughly 90% seen once. CDR3 length: 14 residues. Germline V gene data show CDR1 as SGHRS and CDR2 as YFSETQ. V was shortened by 1 base and J by 5 bases, with 9 bases between the two germline ends. Sequencing was done on a sample of PBMCs. This sequence was found in a woman under 30 in good health and CMV-seropositive. V and J are TRBV5-1 and TRBJ2-2; D remains unclear. The CDR3 is CASSLLGETGELFF. The CDR3 DNA follows: TGCGCCAGCAGCTTGCTAGGAGAGACCGGGGAGCTGTTTTTT.